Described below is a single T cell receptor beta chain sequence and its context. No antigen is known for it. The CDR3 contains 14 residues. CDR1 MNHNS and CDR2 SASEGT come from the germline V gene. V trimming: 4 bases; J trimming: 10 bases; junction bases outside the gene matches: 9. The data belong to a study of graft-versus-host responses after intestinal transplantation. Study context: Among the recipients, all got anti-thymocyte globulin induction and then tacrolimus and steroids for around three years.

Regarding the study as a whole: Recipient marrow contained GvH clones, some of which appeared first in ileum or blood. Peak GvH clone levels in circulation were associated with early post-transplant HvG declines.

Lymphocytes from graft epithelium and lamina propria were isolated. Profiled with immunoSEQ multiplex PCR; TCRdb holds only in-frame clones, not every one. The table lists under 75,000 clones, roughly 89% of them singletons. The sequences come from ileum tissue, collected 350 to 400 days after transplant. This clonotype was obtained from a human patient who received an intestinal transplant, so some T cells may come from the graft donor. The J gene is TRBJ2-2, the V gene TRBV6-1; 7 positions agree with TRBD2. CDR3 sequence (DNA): TGTGCCAGCAGTGGACGCGGGAGTGTTGAGGAGCTGTTTTTT. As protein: CASSGRGSVEELFF.